These T cell receptor beta chains were read from a single sample in a study of shared clonotypes between healthy human individuals. Generated by immunoSEQ multiplex PCR, the TCRdb table keeps only in-frame clones and is missing some. In the table there are roughly 650,000 clones, 95% to 96% of which are singletons. Sequenced: naive CD8+ T cells sorted from blood. These receptors were taken from a woman in her twenties or thirties in good health. Each CDR3 is given with its conserved first and last residue.

>TRBV5-6
CASSAGQFPYEQYF
>TRBV27
CASSLRQGEQYF
>TRBV2
CASRPRTGGSSNTGELFF
>TRBV4-2
CASSQDPSGRSYEQYF
>TRBV11-2
CASSPVPVGYTYEQYF
>TRBV2
CASRDGNYEQYF
>TRBV19
CASSMRQDIQYF
>TRBV11-2
CASSFGRGVSNTEAFF
>TRBV6-5
CASSYGEGELFF
>TRBV11-1
CASSPTSGSSYEQYF
>TRBV7-2
CASSSNSGSSYNEQFF
>TRBV2
CASCLGLAGGLDTGELFF
>TRBV13
CASSYSGRGSYEQYF
>TRBV27
CASKEDGSPGYEQYF
>TRBV4-1
CASSQRSTGELFF
>TRBV28
CASSDTREGYEQYF
>TRBV28
CASSLLTGDQETQYF
>TRBV19
CASSQAPAVTGELFF
>TRBV19
CASSIGLVGTSGANVLTF
>TRBV5-4
CASSNIGSSYEQYF
>TRBV13
CASSWGTTNEKLFF
>TRBV27
CASSLPSTGSEPGHNEQFF
>TRBV29-1
CSVGSSGRRDEQFF
>TRBV6-4
CASSDSAKETQYF
>TRBV13
CASRQRTGTYNEQFF
>TRBV28
CASRAGTTDTQYF
>TRBV29-1
CSVELDRANYGYTF
>TRBV5-1
CASSLEGGWGGQYF
>TRBV7-2
CASSLRGEKLFF
>TRBV10-2
CASSDSAGLDYEQYF
>TRBV19
CASKKGTSGSDTQYF
>TRBV15
CATSSPGTASNQPQHF
>TRBV6-5
CASSWGTSSEQYF
>TRBV27
CASSLAGGEEQYF
>TRBV19
CASWRQGERGTEAFF
>TRBV28
CASSLSGATNEKLFF
>TRBV25-1
CASSHAGVHKVYNEQFF
>TRBV28
CASSFPRREGRYEQYF
>TRBV29-1
CSVDPSSMNTEAFF
>TRBV2
CASRNPGQEAFF
>TRBV5-1
CASSEGQYSTDTQYF
>TRBV7-9
CASSIGLGNEQFF
>TRBV7-9
CASSPPGGGTSGRFEQFF
>TRBV5-4
CASSLEGRQAEAFF
>TRBV27
CASSLGGNEQFF
>TRBV7-6
CASSSMAGGKDTQYF
>TRBV27
CASRDSGTSLREQYF
>TRBV29-1
CSVGGGNTEAFF
>TRBV4-1
CASSQAGLDPGEQYF